The rows below give T cell receptor beta chains drawn from one sample of a study of shared T cell receptors in the human thymus. TCRdb's copy holds only in-frame clones and misses some; the assay was immunoSEQ multiplex PCR. The table shows just under 550,000 clones, with around three quarters occurring only once. The data were also submitted as part of a second study, on human thymus T cells.

The sample comprised thymocytes. The receptors stem from a boy younger than two with a congenital heart defect. CDR3s include the opening cysteine and the closing phenylalanine or tryptophan. Each record gives: CDR3 length, V gene, clone size, CDR3 protein. Rows may omit the clone size; those that give it use once, few, many or a size class.

length: 20
V: TRBV12-5
size: NA
CDR3: CASGLGRPGQGPGGTDTQYF

length: 13
V: TRBV10-3
size: NA
CDR3: CAIAQGTLDGYTF

length: 18
V: TRBV11-2
size: NA
CDR3: CASSERKSGRSTQNEQFF

length: 17
V: TRBV19
size: NA
CDR3: CASSITPGLFSNQPQHF

length: 14
V: TRBV4-1
size: NA
CDR3: CASSQDASKTEAFF

length: 13
V: TRBV28
size: NA
CDR3: CASSSQGWEPQHF

length: 15
V: TRBV4-1
size: NA
CDR3: CASSQDEGEGQPQHF

length: 15
V: TRBV19
size: few
CDR3: CASSIGQGRYQPQHF

length: 10
V: TRBV20-1
size: NA
CDR3: CSARGTIAFF

length: 15
V: TRBV28
size: few
CDR3: CASSWNSGSHDEQFF

length: 13
V: TRBV5-1
size: NA
CDR3: CASSLDRSYEQYF

length: 16
V: TRBV5-8
size: NA
CDR3: CASSFLTRGQGETQYF

length: 15
V: TRBV27
size: NA
CDR3: CASRRLRGPSYEQYF

length: 17
V: TRBV27
size: NA
CDR3: CASSYLGSGHLVDTQYF

length: 15
V: TRBV7-9
size: NA
CDR3: CASSLGGFLGAEAFF

length: 17
V: TRBV27
size: NA
CDR3: CASSPTSTGYSNQPQHF

length: 17
V: TRBV12-5
size: NA
CDR3: CASGFGAVASRNQPQHF

length: 18
V: TRBV14
size: NA
CDR3: CASSQEQGPTSGANVLTF

length: 16
V: TRBV19
size: NA
CDR3: CASGVPGDRSGNTIYF

length: 17
V: TRBV4-3
size: once
CDR3: CASSLLAGGPGTDTQYF

length: 19
V: TRBV19
size: NA
CDR3: CASRPGTVPECYSNQPQHF

length: 16
V: TRBV9
size: few
CDR3: CASSVDPELPYNEQFF

length: 16
V: TRBV4-3
size: once
CDR3: CASSQERGASTDTQYF

length: 14
V: TRBV11-2
size: NA
CDR3: CASSFRSSGSEQYF

length: 14
V: TRBV7-2
size: NA
CDR3: CASSRGSSGDTQYF

length: 13
V: TRBV27
size: NA
CDR3: CASSDVADTEAFF

length: 15
V: TRBV7-2
size: NA
CDR3: CASRGLREGTYEQYF